This is a list of T cell receptor beta chains from one sample in a study of shared clonotypes between healthy human individuals. Using immunoSEQ multiplex PCR, the repertoire was profiled, and TCRdb retains in-frame clones only, with some absent. This repertoire shows around 510,000 clones, more than 95% found once; its top ten account for about 0.064%. Material for sequencing was naive CD4+ T cells sorted from blood. The receptors stem from a woman aged 25-40 years in good health. The CDR3 runs from the conserved cysteine through the conserved F or W. Fields, in order: J gene, V gene, clone size, D gene, CDR3 DNA, CDR3 protein. The D gene is left open where the match is weak. Clone sizes are given selectively: once, few, many, or a class where the clone is expanded.

>TRBJ1-1|TRBV28|.|TRBD1
TGTGCCAGCAGTCCGGGACAGGGGGACACTGAAGCTTTCTTT
CASSPGQGDTEAFF
>TRBJ2-1|TRBV7-9|.|TRBD1
TGTGCCAGCCCGCCGGGACAGGGTTGGGTCAATGAGCAGTTCTTC
CASPPGQGWVNEQFF
>TRBJ2-1|TRBV5-1|once|TRBD2
TGCGCCAGCCGCGCGGGAGCCTACAATGAGCAGTTCTTC
CASRAGAYNEQFF
>TRBJ1-1|TRBV7-9|.|.
TGTGCCAGCCTGACCGGGACTAAGAACACTGAAGCTTTCTTT
CASLTGTKNTEAFF
>TRBJ2-7|TRBV7-2|.|TRBD1
TGTGCCAGCACCCTAGTACAGGGGGCCCCCTACGAGCAGTACTTC
CASTLVQGAPYEQYF
>TRBJ2-6|TRBV19|.|TRBD2
TGTGCCGGGAGGGCCTCTGGGGCCAACGTCCTGACTTTC
CAGRASGANVLTF
>TRBJ2-3|TRBV7-9|.|TRBD2
TGTGCCACCAGACTAGCGGGCAGCACAGATACGCAGTATTTT
CATRLAGSTDTQYF
>TRBJ1-2|TRBV5-1|.|.
TGCGCCAGCAGCCCACAGGGTGGAGACTATGGCTACACCTTC
CASSPQGGDYGYTF
>TRBJ2-7|TRBV2|.|TRBD2
TGTGCCAGCAGTGAACAGCTAGCGGGAGTTCTTCCCGAGCAGTACTTC
CASSEQLAGVLPEQYF
>TRBJ1-5|TRBV27|.|.
TGTGCCAGCAGTTCCTTTTTGGATCAGCCCCAGCATTTT
CASSSFLDQPQHF
>TRBJ1-3|TRBV5-5|.|.
TGTGCCAGCAGCTTGGGCGGAAACACCATATATTTT
CASSLGGNTIYF
>TRBJ2-7|TRBV18|.|.
TGTGCCAGCTCCCGCGACGGGGCTCCCTCTTCCTACGAGCAGTACTTC
CASSRDGAPSSYEQYF
>TRBJ1-1|TRBV11-1|.|.
TGTGCCAGCAGCTTAGGGCAGGGCGGAACTGAAGCTTTCTTT
CASSLGQGGTEAFF
>TRBJ2-2|TRBV15|.|.
TGTGCCGCCCGATTCGGGGTTTCCGGGGAGCTGTTTTTT
CAARFGVSGELFF
>TRBJ2-3|TRBV5-1|.|TRBD1
TGCGCCAGCAGCTTGGTAGGGGGCTCGGATACGCAGTATTTT
CASSLVGGSDTQYF
>TRBJ2-6|TRBV27|.|.
TGTGCCAGCAGTTTAGTTGGTACTGGGGCCAACGTCCTGACTTTC
CASSLVGTGANVLTF
>TRBJ1-2|TRBV7-9|.|.
TGTGCCAGCAGCTTAAACGGCCCCTATGGCTACACCTTC
CASSLNGPYGYTF
>TRBJ2-3|TRBV13|once|TRBD2
TGTGCCAGCAGCTTCCGCGGGAGCAGCGCAGATACGCAGTATTTT
CASSFRGSSADTQYF
>TRBJ2-7|TRBV11-2|.|TRBD1
TGTGCCAGCAGCCCCGGGACAGGGAGCGAGCAGTACTTC
CASSPGTGSEQYF
>TRBJ2-2|TRBV7-9|.|.
TGTGCCAGCAGCTTAAGCGGTACAAACACCGGGGAGCTGTTTTTT
CASSLSGTNTGELFF
>TRBJ2-3|TRBV4-1|.|.
TGCGCCAGCAGCCCGTTTGTAGCCCTAGCGCCATCCACAGATACGCAGTATTTT
CASSPFVALAPSTDTQYF
>TRBJ2-1|TRBV5-1|.|TRBD2
TGCGCCAGCAGCTTGGTCCCTAGCGGGAGCAATGAGCAGTTCTTC
CASSLVPSGSNEQFF
>TRBJ1-1|TRBV18|.|TRBD1
TGTGCCAGCTCACCCCCAGGGGGAAGCACTGAAGCTTTCTTT
CASSPPGGSTEAFF
>TRBJ2-3|TRBV28|.|.
TGTGCCAGCAGGACAGGATACACCACAGATACGCAGTATTTT
CASRTGYTTDTQYF
>TRBJ1-1|TRBV28|.|.
TGTGCCAGCAGCCAAGGGGGGGACTATGAAGCTTTCTTT
CASSQGGDYEAFF
>TRBJ2-3|TRBV28|.|TRBD2
TGTGCCAGCAGTCCCGGGGGAGCGGGAGCCACAGATACGCAGTATTTT
CASSPGGAGATDTQYF
>TRBJ1-2|TRBV28|.|.
TGTGCCAGCAGTTTCCGGGGTTCCTATGGCTACACCTTC
CASSFRGSYGYTF
>TRBJ1-4|TRBV11-2|few|TRBD1
TGTGCCAGCAGCTCTGGATGGGGACAGGGCGCTGGACTGTTTTTT
CASSSGWGQGAGLFF
>TRBJ2-1|TRBV10-2|.|.
TGCGCCAGCAGTGATCACCGTAGCTCCTACAATGAGCAGTTCTTC
CASSDHRSSYNEQFF
>TRBJ1-2|TRBV6-1|.|.
TGTGCCACCGTCATCTTGGGGGTGGATGTGGGCTACACCTTC
CATVILGVDVGYTF
>TRBJ1-4|TRBV6-1|.|.
TGTGCCAGCACCGGGGGTGCGACTAATGAAAAACTGTTTTTT
CASTGGATNEKLFF
>TRBJ2-3|TRBV9|.|.
TGTGCCAGCAGCGTAGAGACTTACACAGATACGCAGTATTTT
CASSVETYTDTQYF
>TRBJ2-2|TRBV28|.|TRBD1
TGTGCCAGCAGTCTAGCGAGGCGACAGGGGATCACCGGGGAGCTGTTTTTT
CASSLARRQGITGELFF
>TRBJ2-1|TRBV27|.|.
TGTGCCAGCAGCCCTGAGTCTCGCTCCTACAATGAGCAGTTCTTC
CASSPESRSYNEQFF
>TRBJ1-5|TRBV5-4|.|.
TGTGCCAGCAGCTTGGAACCGTATAGCAATCAGCCCCAGCATTTT
CASSLEPYSNQPQHF
>TRBJ2-3|TRBV28|.|TRBD2
TGTGCCAGCAGTTTATCAGCGGGAGTGACCACAGATACGCAGTATTTT
CASSLSAGVTTDTQYF
>TRBJ1-2|TRBV10-1|.|.
TGCGCCAGCAGTCTCTGTATATCGCGAAAGACCTATGGCTACACCTTC
CASSLCISRKTYGYTF
>TRBJ1-1|TRBV18|.|.
TGTGCCAGCTCACCCGAAGGGGGGCGGACTGAAGCTTTCTTT
CASSPEGGRTEAFF
>TRBJ2-1|TRBV4-1|.|.
TGCGCCAGCAAGTTCTGGAAAGAGGGACGTGAGCAGTTCTTC
CASKFWKEGREQFF
>TRBJ1-5|TRBV19|.|TRBD1
TGTGCCAGTACCGACAGGGGATATAGCAATCAGCCCCAGCATTTT
CASTDRGYSNQPQHF
>TRBJ1-4|TRBV5-6|.|.
TGTGCCAGCAGCGGTAACAGGGTCAATACTGAAAAACTGTTTTTT
CASSGNRVNTEKLFF
>TRBJ1-6|TRBV28|once|.
TGTGCCAGCAGTCCACTATATAGCTCCTATAATTCACCCCTCCACTTT
CASSPLYSSYNSPLHF